These T cell receptor beta chains were read from a single sample in a study of radiotherapy plus CTLA-4 blockade in lung cancer. The protocol was immunoSEQ multiplex PCR, while the TCRdb copy is restricted to in-frame clones and leaves out a portion. In the table there are some 94,000 clones, 80% to 85% of which are singletons. The source material was peripheral blood, sampled from a patient treated with radiotherapy plus ipilimumab. These receptors all come from a human donor with non-small cell lung cancer that progressed on radiotherapy plus ipilimumab. Both conserved end residues are part of each CDR3. Each record gives: CDR3 protein, CDR3 DNA, J gene, CDR3 length, D gene, clone size, V gene. The D gene is left open where the match is weak. Clone sizes are given selectively: once, few, many, or a class where the clone is expanded.

cdr3_aa: CVSSRTGELFF
cdr3_nt: TGTGTCAGCAGTCGGACCGGGGAGCTGTTTTTT
j_call: TRBJ2-2
cdr3_length: 11
d_call: -
clone_size: -
v_call: TRBV19

cdr3_aa: CASSQQGQSINEKLFF
cdr3_nt: TGCGCCAGCAGCCAACAGGGGCAAAGTATAAATGAAAAACTGTTTTTT
j_call: TRBJ1-4
cdr3_length: 16
d_call: TRBD1
clone_size: -
v_call: TRBV5-1

cdr3_aa: CASSPSDSQTQHF
cdr3_nt: TGTGCCAGCTCACCTAGCGACAGCCAGACCCAGCATTTT
j_call: TRBJ1-5
cdr3_length: 13
d_call: -
clone_size: once
v_call: TRBV18

cdr3_aa: CASSPHAGNEQFF
cdr3_nt: TGTGCCAGCAGCCCGCACGCGGGAAATGAGCAGTTCTTC
j_call: TRBJ2-1
cdr3_length: 13
d_call: -
clone_size: -
v_call: TRBV7-3

cdr3_aa: CASSLPTGTGKMPQHF
cdr3_nt: TGTGCCAGCAGTTTACCTACCGGGACAGGGAAGATGCCCCAGCATTTT
j_call: TRBJ1-5
cdr3_length: 16
d_call: TRBD1
clone_size: -
v_call: TRBV28

cdr3_aa: CASSFRTGGSYGYTF
cdr3_nt: TGTGCCAGCAGTTTCAGGACAGGGGGCAGCTATGGCTACACCTTC
j_call: TRBJ1-2
cdr3_length: 15
d_call: TRBD1
clone_size: -
v_call: TRBV28

cdr3_aa: CASRVPGLAGNEQFF
cdr3_nt: TGTGCCAGCAGGGTTCCGGGACTAGCGGGAAATGAGCAGTTCTTC
j_call: TRBJ2-1
cdr3_length: 15
d_call: TRBD2
clone_size: -
v_call: TRBV7-9

cdr3_aa: CASSLSILRVYEQYF
cdr3_nt: TGTGCCAGCAGTTTATCCATACTTCGAGTCTACGAGCAGTACTTC
j_call: TRBJ2-7
cdr3_length: 15
d_call: -
clone_size: -
v_call: TRBV27

cdr3_aa: CARDGERADTQYF
cdr3_nt: TGTGCCAGAGACGGGGAAAGGGCCGATACGCAGTATTTT
j_call: TRBJ2-3
cdr3_length: 13
d_call: -
clone_size: -
v_call: TRBV30

cdr3_aa: CASRWTEENTEAFF
cdr3_nt: TGTGCCAGTAGATGGACAGAAGAGAACACTGAAGCTTTCTTT
j_call: TRBJ1-1
cdr3_length: 14
d_call: -
clone_size: -
v_call: TRBV19

cdr3_aa: CSVVVQTSGNTIYF
cdr3_nt: TGCAGCGTTGTCGTACAGACCTCTGGAAACACCATATATTTT
j_call: TRBJ1-3
cdr3_length: 14
d_call: -
clone_size: -
v_call: TRBV29-1

cdr3_aa: CASSWDSNEQFF
cdr3_nt: TGTGCCAGCAGCTGGGACTCCAATGAGCAGTTCTTC
j_call: TRBJ2-1
cdr3_length: 12
d_call: -
clone_size: few
v_call: TRBV7-3

cdr3_aa: CAWKGGPETQYF
cdr3_nt: TGTGCCTGGAAGGGAGGGCCAGAGACCCAGTACTTC
j_call: TRBJ2-5
cdr3_length: 12
d_call: TRBD2
clone_size: -
v_call: TRBV30

cdr3_aa: CASSEARGGGYTF
cdr3_nt: TGTGCCAGCAGTGAAGCAAGGGGCGGTGGCTACACCTTC
j_call: TRBJ1-2
cdr3_length: 13
d_call: -
clone_size: -
v_call: TRBV6-4

cdr3_aa: CASSPVRSTGELFF
cdr3_nt: TGTGCCAGCAGCCCGGTCAGGAGTACCGGGGAGCTGTTTTTT
j_call: TRBJ2-2
cdr3_length: 14
d_call: -
clone_size: -
v_call: TRBV5-5

cdr3_aa: CATSRDESGLAKNIQYF
cdr3_nt: TGTGCCACCAGCAGAGACGAGTCGGGACTAGCCAAAAACATTCAGTACTTC
j_call: TRBJ2-4
cdr3_length: 17
d_call: -
clone_size: -
v_call: TRBV15

cdr3_aa: CASSTGLTTYNEQFF
cdr3_nt: TGTGCCAGCAGTACGGGACTAACTACCTACAATGAGCAGTTCTTC
j_call: TRBJ2-1
cdr3_length: 15
d_call: TRBD2
clone_size: -
v_call: TRBV6-1

cdr3_aa: CASRGGLAGGPNEQFF
cdr3_nt: TGTGCCAGCAGGGGCGGACTAGCGGGAGGCCCCAATGAGCAGTTCTTC
j_call: TRBJ2-1
cdr3_length: 16
d_call: TRBD2
clone_size: -
v_call: TRBV2

cdr3_aa: CASSLAQGGHEQYF
cdr3_nt: TGCGCCAGCAGCTTGGCACAGGGAGGGCACGAGCAGTACTTC
j_call: TRBJ2-7
cdr3_length: 14
d_call: -
clone_size: -
v_call: TRBV5-1

cdr3_aa: CASSLNLFYGYTF
cdr3_nt: TGTGCCAGCAGCTTGAACCTTTTCTATGGCTACACCTTC
j_call: TRBJ1-2
cdr3_length: 13
d_call: -
clone_size: -
v_call: TRBV5-6

cdr3_aa: CASSVDAGATNEKLFF
cdr3_nt: TGTGCCAGCAGCGTGGACGCTGGGGCAACTAATGAAAAACTGTTTTTT
j_call: TRBJ1-4
cdr3_length: 16
d_call: -
clone_size: -
v_call: TRBV9